The following is a TCR beta chain sequence with its context. As yet, its antigen is unknown. The donors were in the roughly 120-subject validation cohort; that cohort was separate from the approximately 700-subject first cohort. These data originate in a study of cytomegalovirus exposure and HLA in healthy donors. Broader study findings: The study flagged roughly 160 TCR beta chains as cytomegalovirus-associated. The finding came from a later analysis; first-cohort TCR clusters tended to co-occur in the approximately 120 validation repertoires.

Generated by immunoSEQ multiplex PCR, the TCRdb table keeps only in-frame clones and is missing some. The sample yields roughly 52,000 clones, about 92% seen once. The receptor comes from a woman aged 18-29 years in good health and CMV-seropositive. Sequenced material: PBMCs.

CDR3 coding DNA: TGTGCCAGCAGCCCGGGGGACAGGAGCAATCAGCCCCAGCATTTT. This codes for CASSPGDRSNQPQHF. The V call is TRBV27, the J call TRBJ1-5; 8 nucleotides align to TRBD1. Trimming at V came to 6 bases and at J to 1 base, leaving 5 bases not matched to a gene. This CDR3 has 15 amino acids. Germline V gene data show CDR1 as MNHEY and CDR2 as SMNVEV (reference sequence).